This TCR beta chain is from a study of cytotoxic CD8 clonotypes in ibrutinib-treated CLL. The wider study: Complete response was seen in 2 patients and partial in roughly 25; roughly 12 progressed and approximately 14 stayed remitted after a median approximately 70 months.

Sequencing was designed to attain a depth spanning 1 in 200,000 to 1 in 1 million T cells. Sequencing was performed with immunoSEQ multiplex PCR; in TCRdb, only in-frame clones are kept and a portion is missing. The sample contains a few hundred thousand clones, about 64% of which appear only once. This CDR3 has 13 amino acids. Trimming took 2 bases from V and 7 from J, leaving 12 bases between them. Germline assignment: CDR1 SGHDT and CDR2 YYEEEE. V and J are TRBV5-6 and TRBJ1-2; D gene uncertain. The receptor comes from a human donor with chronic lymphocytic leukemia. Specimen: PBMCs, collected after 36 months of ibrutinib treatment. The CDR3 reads CASSFLPISGYTF. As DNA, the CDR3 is TGTGCCAGCAGCTTCCTACCGATTTCTGGCTACACCTTC. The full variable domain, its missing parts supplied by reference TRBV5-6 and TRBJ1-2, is DAGVTQSPTHLIKTRGQQVTLRCSPKSGHDTVSWYQQALGQGPQFIFQYYEEEERQRGNFPDRFSGHQFPNYSSELNVNALLLGDSALYLCASSFLPISGYTFGSGTRLTVV.